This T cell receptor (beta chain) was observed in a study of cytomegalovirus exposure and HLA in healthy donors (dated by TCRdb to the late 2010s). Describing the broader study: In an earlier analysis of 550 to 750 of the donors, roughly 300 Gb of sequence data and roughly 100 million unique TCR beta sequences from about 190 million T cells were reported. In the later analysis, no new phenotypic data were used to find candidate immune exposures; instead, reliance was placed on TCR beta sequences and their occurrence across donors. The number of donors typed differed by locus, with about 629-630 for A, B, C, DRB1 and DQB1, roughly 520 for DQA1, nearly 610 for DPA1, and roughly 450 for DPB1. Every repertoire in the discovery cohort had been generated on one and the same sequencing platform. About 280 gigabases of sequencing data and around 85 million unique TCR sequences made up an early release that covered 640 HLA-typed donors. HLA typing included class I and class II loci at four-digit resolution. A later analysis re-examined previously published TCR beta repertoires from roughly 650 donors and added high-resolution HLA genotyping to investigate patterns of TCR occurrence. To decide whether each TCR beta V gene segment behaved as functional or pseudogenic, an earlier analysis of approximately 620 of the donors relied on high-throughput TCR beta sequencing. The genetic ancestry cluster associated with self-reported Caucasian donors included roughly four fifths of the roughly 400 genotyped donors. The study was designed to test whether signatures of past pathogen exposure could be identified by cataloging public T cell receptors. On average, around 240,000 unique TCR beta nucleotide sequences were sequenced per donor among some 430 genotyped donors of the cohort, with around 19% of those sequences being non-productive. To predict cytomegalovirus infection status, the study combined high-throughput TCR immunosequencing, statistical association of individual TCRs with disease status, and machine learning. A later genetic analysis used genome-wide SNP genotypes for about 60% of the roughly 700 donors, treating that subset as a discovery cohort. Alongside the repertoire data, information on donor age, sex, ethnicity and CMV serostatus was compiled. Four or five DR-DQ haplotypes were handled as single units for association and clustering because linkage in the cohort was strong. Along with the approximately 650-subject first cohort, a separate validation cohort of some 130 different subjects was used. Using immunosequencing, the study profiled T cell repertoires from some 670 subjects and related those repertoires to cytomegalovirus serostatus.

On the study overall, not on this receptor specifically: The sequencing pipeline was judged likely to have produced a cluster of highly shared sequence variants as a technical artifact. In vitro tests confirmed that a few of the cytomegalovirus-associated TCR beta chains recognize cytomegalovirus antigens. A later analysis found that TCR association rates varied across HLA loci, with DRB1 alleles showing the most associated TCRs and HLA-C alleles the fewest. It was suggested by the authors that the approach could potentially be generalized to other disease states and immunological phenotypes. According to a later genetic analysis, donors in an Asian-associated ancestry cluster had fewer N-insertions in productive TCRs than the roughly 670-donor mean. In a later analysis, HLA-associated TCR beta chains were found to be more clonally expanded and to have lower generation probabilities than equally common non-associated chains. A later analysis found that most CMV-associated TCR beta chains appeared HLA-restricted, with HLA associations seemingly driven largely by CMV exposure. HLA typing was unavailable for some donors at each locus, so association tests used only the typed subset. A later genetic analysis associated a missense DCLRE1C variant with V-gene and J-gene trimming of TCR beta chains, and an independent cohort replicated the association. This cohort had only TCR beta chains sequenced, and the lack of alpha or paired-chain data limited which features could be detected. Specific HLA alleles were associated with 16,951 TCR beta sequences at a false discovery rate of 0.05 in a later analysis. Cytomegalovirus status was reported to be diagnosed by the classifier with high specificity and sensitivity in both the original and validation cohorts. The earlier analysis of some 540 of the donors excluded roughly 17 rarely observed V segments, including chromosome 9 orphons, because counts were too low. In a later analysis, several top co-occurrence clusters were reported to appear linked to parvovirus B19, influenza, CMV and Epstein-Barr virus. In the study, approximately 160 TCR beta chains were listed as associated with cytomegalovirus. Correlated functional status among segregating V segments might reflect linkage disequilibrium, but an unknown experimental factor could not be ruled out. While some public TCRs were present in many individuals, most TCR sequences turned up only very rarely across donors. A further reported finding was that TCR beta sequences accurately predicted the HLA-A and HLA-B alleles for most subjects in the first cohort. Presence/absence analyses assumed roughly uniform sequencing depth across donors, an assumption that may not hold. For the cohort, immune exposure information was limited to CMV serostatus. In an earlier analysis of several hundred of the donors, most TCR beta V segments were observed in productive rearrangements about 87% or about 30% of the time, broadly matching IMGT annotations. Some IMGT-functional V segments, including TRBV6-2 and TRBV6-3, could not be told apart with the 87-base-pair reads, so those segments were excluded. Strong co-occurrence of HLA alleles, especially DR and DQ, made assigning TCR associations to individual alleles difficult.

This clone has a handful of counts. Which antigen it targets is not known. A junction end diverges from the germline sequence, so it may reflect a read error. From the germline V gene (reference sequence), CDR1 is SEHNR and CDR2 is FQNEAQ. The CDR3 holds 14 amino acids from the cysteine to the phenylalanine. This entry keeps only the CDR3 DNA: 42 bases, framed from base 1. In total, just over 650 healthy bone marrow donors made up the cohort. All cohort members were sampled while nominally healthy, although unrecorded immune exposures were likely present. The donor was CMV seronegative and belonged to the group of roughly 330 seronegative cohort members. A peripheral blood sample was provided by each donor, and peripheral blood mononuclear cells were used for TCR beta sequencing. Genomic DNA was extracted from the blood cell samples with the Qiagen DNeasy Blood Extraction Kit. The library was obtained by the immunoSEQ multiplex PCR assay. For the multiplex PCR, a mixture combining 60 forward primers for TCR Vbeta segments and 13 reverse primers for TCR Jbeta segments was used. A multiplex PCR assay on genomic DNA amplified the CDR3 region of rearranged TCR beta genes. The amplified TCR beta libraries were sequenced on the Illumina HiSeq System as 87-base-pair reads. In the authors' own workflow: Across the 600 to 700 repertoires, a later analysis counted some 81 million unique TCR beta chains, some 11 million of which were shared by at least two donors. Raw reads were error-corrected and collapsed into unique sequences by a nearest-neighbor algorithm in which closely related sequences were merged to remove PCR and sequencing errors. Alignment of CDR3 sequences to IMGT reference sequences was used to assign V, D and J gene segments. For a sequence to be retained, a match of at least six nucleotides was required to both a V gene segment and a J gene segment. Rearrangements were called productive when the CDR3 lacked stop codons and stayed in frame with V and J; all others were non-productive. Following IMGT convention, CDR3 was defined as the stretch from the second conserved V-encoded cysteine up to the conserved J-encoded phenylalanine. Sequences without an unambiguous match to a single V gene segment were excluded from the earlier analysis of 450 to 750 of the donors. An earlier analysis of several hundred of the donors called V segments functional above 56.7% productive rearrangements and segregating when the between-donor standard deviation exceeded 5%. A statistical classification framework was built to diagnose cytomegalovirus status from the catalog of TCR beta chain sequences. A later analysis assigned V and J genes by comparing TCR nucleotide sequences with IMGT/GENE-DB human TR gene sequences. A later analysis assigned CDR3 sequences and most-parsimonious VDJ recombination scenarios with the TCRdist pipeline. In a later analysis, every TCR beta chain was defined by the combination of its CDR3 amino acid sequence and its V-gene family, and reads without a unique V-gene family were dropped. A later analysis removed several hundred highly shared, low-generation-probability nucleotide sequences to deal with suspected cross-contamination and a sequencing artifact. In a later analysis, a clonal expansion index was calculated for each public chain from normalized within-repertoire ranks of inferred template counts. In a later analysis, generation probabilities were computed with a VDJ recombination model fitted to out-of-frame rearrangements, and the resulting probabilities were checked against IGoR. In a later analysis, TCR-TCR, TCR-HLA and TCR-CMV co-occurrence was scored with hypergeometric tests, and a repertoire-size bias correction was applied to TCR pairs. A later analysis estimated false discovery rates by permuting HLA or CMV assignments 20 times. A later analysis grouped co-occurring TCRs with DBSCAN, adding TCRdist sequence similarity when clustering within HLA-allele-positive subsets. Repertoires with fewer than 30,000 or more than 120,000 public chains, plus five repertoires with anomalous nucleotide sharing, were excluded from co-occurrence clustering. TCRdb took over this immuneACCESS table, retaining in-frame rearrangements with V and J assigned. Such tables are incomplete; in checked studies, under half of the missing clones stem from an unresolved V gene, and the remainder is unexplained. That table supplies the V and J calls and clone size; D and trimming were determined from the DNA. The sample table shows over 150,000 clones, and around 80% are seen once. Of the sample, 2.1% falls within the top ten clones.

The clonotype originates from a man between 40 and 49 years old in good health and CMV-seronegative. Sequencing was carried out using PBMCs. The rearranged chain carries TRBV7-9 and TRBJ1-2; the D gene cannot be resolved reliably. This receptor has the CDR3 CSSSLLDGVYGYTF. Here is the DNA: TGTTCCAGCAGCTTACTCGACGGAGTCTATGGCTACACCTTC.